Each of the 17 T cell receptor beta chains below was sequenced from the same sample in a study of blood T cell repertoires in COVID-19. Only in-frame clones appear in the TCRdb table, and some are missing; sequencing was by immunoSEQ multiplex PCR. The sample yields 150,000 to 200,000 clones, 82% seen once. The specimen sequenced was peripheral blood. The receptor set was obtained from a woman in her twenties or thirties with acute or convalescent COVID-19.

V usage is TRBV7-3 and J usage is TRBJ2-1, with 12 positions matching TRBD2. Germline lookup yields CDR1 SGHTA and CDR2 FQGTGA. This CDR3 has 17 amino acids. The V gene end was trimmed by 0 bases and the J gene end by 3 bases; junction bases not matched to a gene: 3. The CDR3 sequence: CASSLTALAGGYNEQFF. The DNA of the CDR3 is TGTGCCAGCAGCTTAACCGCACTAGCGGGGGGCTACAATGAGCAGTTCTTC.

This clone was seen a single time. The CDR3: CASSMRKGQGISEQYF. The CDR3 bases are TGTGCCAGCAGTATGCGTAAAGGACAGGGAATTTCTGAGCAGTACTTC. The chain joins TRBV27 to TRBJ2-7; 8 nucleotides line up with TRBD1. Germline CDR1 reads MNHEY; CDR2 reads SMNVEV (reference sequence). Germline trimming cut 5 bases from V and 7 bases from J; bases unmatched to any gene: 16. The CDR3 spans 16 residues.

This sequence joins TRBV6-2 or TRBV6-3 and TRBJ2-2; 9 positions agree with TRBD1. Losses at the gene ends were 2 bases for V and 2 bases for J; bases not matched to a gene: 12. The CDR3 runs 19 residues. Looked up from germline, CDR1 is MNHEY and CDR2 is SVGEGT. The CDR3 sequence is CASSYHRGLAALNTGELFF. The CDR3 nucleotides read TGTGCCAGCAGTTACCACAGGGGGCTGGCCGCCTTAAACACCGGGGAGCTGTTTTTT.

The chain joins TRBV5-4 to TRBJ2-5, with 8 positions matching TRBD2. Germline V gene data show CDR1 as SGHNT and CDR2 as YYREEE (reference sequence). The J segment lost 2 bases and the V segment lost 0 bases, leaving 9 bases of the junction unmatched. CDR3 size: 17 residues. CDR3 region: CASSLVGGGKNQETQYF. CDR3 nucleotides: TGTGCCAGCAGCTTGGTGGGCGGGGGGAAGAATCAAGAGACCCAGTACTTC.

V usage is TRBV15 and J usage is TRBJ2-1; 7 bases map to TRBD1. The V segment lost 0 bases and the J segment 8 bases; nucleotides outside the gene matches: 4. The CDR3 has 14 residues. Per the germline V gene, CDR1 is LNHNV and CDR2 is YYDKDF (reference sequence). The CDR3 protein is CATSRDRGRYEQFF. The CDR3 bases are TGTGCCACCAGCAGAGACAGGGGGAGATATGAGCAGTTCTTC. The variable domain in full, with the rest retrieved from reference TRBV15 and TRBJ2-1, is DAMVIQNPRYQVTQFGKPVTLSCSQTLNHNVMYWYQQKSSQAPKLLFHYYDKDFNNEADTPDNFQSRRPNTSFCFLDIRSPGLGDTAMYLCATSRDRGRYEQFFGPGTRLTVL.

This clone was found a few times. The CDR3 reads CASSSMRAVPGGSYNEQFF. The CDR3 DNA follows: TGTGCCAGCAGCTCGATGAGGGCCGTACCAGGAGGCTCCTACAATGAGCAGTTCTTC. The V call is TRBV7-8, the J call TRBJ2-1, with D tentatively TRBD2 (5 bases). The CDR3 is 19 amino acids. CDR1 SGHVS and CDR2 FQNEAQ come from the germline V gene. V lost 4 bases and J 0 bases, leaving 22 bases between the germline ends.

The CDR3 region has the DNA TGTGCCAGCTCGCGGTTGGCGACAGGGGTCCGCAATGAGCAGTTCTTC. It codes for CASSRLATGVRNEQFF. The gene calls are TRBV18 and TRBJ2-1; the match to TRBD1 covers 8 bases. The CDR3 contains 16 residues. Germline values: CDR1 KGHSH, CDR2 LQKENI. V was pared by 6 bases and J by 6 bases, with 13 bases of the junction left unmatched.

The gene calls are TRBV28 and TRBJ1-3; D is ambiguous. The CDR3 spans 14 residues. V was clipped by 1 base and J by 2 bases, with 6 bases between them. Germline V gene lookup returns CDR1 MDHEN and CDR2 SYDVKM. The CDR3 DNA reads as TGTGCCAGCAGTTTATTTAGTCCTGGAAACACCATATATTTT. This gives the protein CASSLFSPGNTIYF.

The gene calls are TRBV19 and TRBJ1-3, with TRBD1 matching over 7 bases. Germline V lookup: CDR1 LNHDA, CDR2 SQIVND (reference sequence). This CDR3 comprises 17 residues. The J segment lost 0 bases and the V segment lost 4 bases, leaving 9 bases of the junction unmatched. CDR3 sequence reads: CASSTRTGLTSGNTIYF. The CDR3 region has the DNA TGTGCCAGTAGTACCCGGACAGGTCTTACCTCTGGAAACACCATATATTTT.

This clone turned up a few times. CDR3 sequence (DNA): TGTGCCAGCAGCGTAGAGGCAGCGCGGCCCTACGAGCAGTACTTC. It yields the protein CASSVEAARPYEQYF. The rearrangement joins TRBV9 to TRBJ2-7, with unresolved D. Germline CDR1 SGDLS, CDR2 YYNGEE. Between the trimmed V and J ends, which lost 0 bases and 2 bases, there was a span of 12 bases. CDR3 size: 15 residues.

The chain carries TRBV19 and TRBJ2-5, with TRBD2 identical over 8 bases. This CDR3 has 13 residues. In germline, CDR1 is LNHDA, CDR2 SQIVND (reference sequence). J lost 5 bases, V lost 9 bases, and 8 bases had no gene match. CDR3 nucleotide sequence: TGTGCCAGCGAGCGGGAGAAGGGTGAGACCCAGTACTTC. Protein: CASEREKGETQYF.

V is TRBV18 and J is TRBJ2-3; 8 bases agree with TRBD2. The germline CDR1 and CDR2 sequences are KGHSH and LQKENI. CDR3 length: 16 residues. Unmatched junction bases numbered 6, after V lost 1 base and J lost 3 bases. CDR3 sequence: CASSPLTGGGTDTQYF. The DNA for the CDR3 is TGTGCCAGCTCACCACTCACGGGAGGGGGTACAGATACGCAGTATTTT.

The V call is TRBV10-2, the J call TRBJ1-1, with 8 bases lining up with TRBD1. The CDR3 totals 15 residues. V gave up 7 bases and J gave up 4 bases; unmatched junction bases: 11. Germline values: CDR1 WSHSY, CDR2 SAAADI. This CDR3 reads CASTFAGQGATEAFF. The CDR3 coding sequence is TGCGCCAGCACTTTCGCAGGGCAGGGGGCCACTGAAGCTTTCTTT.

The rearrangement uses TRBV27 and TRBJ1-2; TRBD1 agrees at 9 bases. The CDR3 runs 15 residues. Germline V gene data show CDR1 as MNHEY and CDR2 as SMNVEV (reference sequence). Trimming removed 5 bases from V and 7 bases from J; junction bases left unmatched: 11. Here the CDR3 reads CASSDLQGAGVGYTF. As DNA, the CDR3 is TGTGCCAGCAGTGACCTACAGGGGGCCGGTGTTGGCTACACCTTC.

The rearrangement joins TRBV27 to TRBJ1-6; D is ambiguous. CDR3 size: 13 residues. Per germline, CDR1 MNHEY and CDR2 SMNVEV (reference sequence). V shed 3 bases and J shed 4 bases, with 4 bases lying between them. CDR3 sequence (DNA): TGTGCCAGCAGTTTTAATTATAATTCACCCCTCCACTTT. It yields the protein CASSFNYNSPLHF.

The rearrangement links TRBV7-2 to TRBJ2-5; 13 bases fit TRBD2. Trimming took 5 bases from V and 2 from J; bases not matched to a gene: 2. This CDR3 contains 15 residues. The germline V gene has CDR1 SGHTA and CDR2 FQGNSA. CDR3 sequence: CASSLLAGGQETQYF. CDR3 DNA sequence: TGTGCCAGCAGCCTACTAGCGGGGGGGCAAGAGACCCAGTACTTC.

V is TRBV11-2 and J is TRBJ2-7; D is undetermined. This CDR3 spans 15 amino acids. CDR1 is SGHAT and CDR2 is FQNNGV in the germline V gene. Trimming stripped 0 bases from V and 8 bases from J, with 17 bases between. CDR3 in DNA: TGTGCCAGCAGCTTAGACTGGAGACCGTCTTCGCAGCAGTACTTC. This translates into CASSLDWRPSSQQYF. Drawing the rest from reference TRBV11-2 and TRBJ2-7, the complete variable domain is EAGVAQSPRYKIIEKRQSVAFWCNPISGHATLYWYQQILGQGPKLLIQFQNNGVVDDSQLPKDRFSAERLKGVDSTLKIQPAKLEDSAVYLCASSLDWRPSSQQYFGPGTRLTVT.